The 6 T cell receptor beta chains below all came from one sample that was sequenced in a study of T cell responses to AZD1222 COVID-19 vaccine. Profiling relied on immunoSEQ multiplex PCR, and the TCRdb table lists in-frame clones only, not all of them. The data contain roughly 140,000 clones, 88% of them singletons. Sequencing was performed on peripheral blood, taken after recovery from COVID-19. These receptors all come from an adult who had recovered from COVID-19.

This chain joins TRBV6-1 and TRBJ1-3; D is perhaps TRBD1 (6 bases). From germline, CDR1 is MNHNS and CDR2 SASEGT. This CDR3 has 16 amino acids. V was shortened by 4 bases and J by 0 bases, with 13 bases between the two germline ends. CDR3 in amino acids: CASSGATGYSGNTIYF. CDR3 in DNA: TGTGCCAGCAGTGGCGCGACAGGCTACTCTGGAAACACCATATATTTT.

The chain joins TRBV29-1 to TRBJ1-1; 9 nucleotides align to TRBD1. After removal of 3 bases from V and 6 bases from J, the junction contained 8 bases not matched to a gene. This CDR3 is 14 amino acids long. Germline CDR1 is SQVTM and CDR2 is ANQGSEA. CDR3 coding DNA: TGCAGCGTTGACCGTCCACAGGGGGCATCTGAAGCTTTCTTT. It specifies CSVDRPQGASEAFF.

The chain couples TRBV5-1 to TRBJ2-2; D is perhaps TRBD1 or TRBD2 (6 bases each). CDR3 length: 14 residues. The V and J ends lost 0 bases and 8 bases respectively, with 11 bases between them. Germline lookup yields CDR1 SGHRS and CDR2 YFSETQ. The chain's CDR3 is CASSLDGGPGELFF. Here the CDR3 DNA reads TGCGCCAGCAGCTTGGATGGGGGGCCGGGGGAGCTGTTTTTT.

V gene TRBV12-3 or TRBV12-4 combines with J gene TRBJ1-1; maybe TRBD1 (6 bases). This CDR3 comprises 13 residues. V was trimmed by 5 bases and J by 4 bases, leaving 11 bases between them. CDR3 coding DNA: TGTGCCAGCAGTCCAGGGGTGGGCACTGAAGCTTTCTTT. It specifies CASSPGVGTEAFF.

The V gene is TRBV7-3, the J gene TRBJ1-1; D is unclear. Germline V CDR1 and CDR2: SGHTA, FQGTGA. The CDR3 is 13 amino acids. Trimming removed 5 bases from V and 4 bases from J, with 11 bases in between. CDR3: CASSKFPGTEAFF. The CDR3 nucleotides are TGTGCCAGCAGCAAGTTTCCCGGCACTGAAGCTTTCTTT. Full variable domain (rest looked up from reference TRBV7-3 and TRBJ1-1): GAGVSQTPSNKVTEKGKYVELRCDPISGHTALYWYRQSLGQGPEFLIYFQGTGAADDSGLPNDRFFAVRPEGSVSTLKIQRTERGDSAVYLCASSKFPGTEAFFGQGTRLTVV.

The chain carries TRBV6-6 and TRBJ1-4; a possible D gene is TRBD1 (5 bases). Germline V lookup: CDR1 MNHNY, CDR2 SVGAGI (reference sequence). Trimming removed 0 bases at V and 8 bases at J, with 16 bases between. The CDR3 consists of 16 residues. CDR3 amino acids: CASSYSKGSWNEKLFF. The CDR3 DNA follows: TGTGCCAGCAGTTACTCGAAGGGGTCGTGGAACGAAAAACTGTTTTTT.